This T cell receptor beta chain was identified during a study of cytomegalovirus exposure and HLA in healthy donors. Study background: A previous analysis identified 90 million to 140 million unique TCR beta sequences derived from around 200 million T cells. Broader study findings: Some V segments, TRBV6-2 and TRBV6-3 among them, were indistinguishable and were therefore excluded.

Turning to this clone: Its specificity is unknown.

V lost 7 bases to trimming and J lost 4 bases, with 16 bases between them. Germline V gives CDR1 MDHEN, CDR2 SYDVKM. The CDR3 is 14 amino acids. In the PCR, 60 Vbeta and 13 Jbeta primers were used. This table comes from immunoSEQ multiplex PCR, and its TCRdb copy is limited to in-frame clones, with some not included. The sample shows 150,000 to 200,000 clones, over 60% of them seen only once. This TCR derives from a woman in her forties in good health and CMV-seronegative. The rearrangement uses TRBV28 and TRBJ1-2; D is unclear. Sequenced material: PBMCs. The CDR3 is CASTVSSGVYGYTF. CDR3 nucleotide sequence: TGTGCCAGCACCGTTTCGTCCGGGGTCTATGGCTACACCTTC.